This T cell receptor beta chain was captured in a study of blood T cell repertoires in COVID-19. Generated by immunoSEQ multiplex PCR, the TCRdb table keeps only in-frame clones and is missing some. This sample has approximately 280,000 clones, with 85% to 90% found just once. This CDR3 is built from 13 residues. Trimming shortened V by 3 bases and J by 2 bases, and 6 bases separated the two germline ends. Germline V CDR1 and CDR2: MNHEY, SMNVEV (reference sequence). The chain carries TRBV27 and TRBJ2-3; D unclear. The clonotype was recovered from a man aged 35 to 55 with acute or convalescent COVID-19. The specimen sequenced was peripheral blood. CDR3 loop: CASSFRHTDTQYF. Written as DNA, the CDR3 is TGTGCCAGCAGTTTCAGGCACACAGATACGCAGTATTTT.